Listed below are T cell receptor beta chains from one sample, sequenced in a study of blood T cell repertoires in COVID-19. Only in-frame clones appear in the TCRdb table, and some are missing; sequencing was by immunoSEQ multiplex PCR. The sample holds about 190,000 clones; roughly 84% are singletons and the top ten take under 4%. Sequenced sample: PBMCs or T cells enriched from blood (not recorded which). The receptors stem from a woman in her twenties or thirties who had been exposed to COVID-19. Both conserved end residues are part of each CDR3. D genes are given only for firm matches. Not every row has a clone size; where given, it reads once, few, many or a size class.

D gene	clone size	V gene	J gene	CDR3 protein	CDR3 DNA
.	.	TRBV9	TRBJ2-2	CASSYTGELFF	TGTGCCAGCAGCTATACCGGGGAGCTGTTTTTT
TRBD2	.	TRBV6-5	TRBJ2-3	CASSWTSTDTDTQYF	TGTGCCAGCAGTTGGACTAGCACAGACACAGATACGCAGTATTTT
.	.	TRBV4-3	TRBJ1-2	CASSQDSRQNYGYTF	TGCGCCAGCAGCCAAGATTCGAGACAGAACTATGGCTACACCTTC
TRBD2	.	TRBV6-2/TRBV6-3	TRBJ2-7	CASSDGLAGAYEQYF	TGTGCCAGCAGCGATGGACTAGCGGGGGCCTACGAGCAGTACTTC
.	.	TRBV20-1	TRBJ2-7	CSASSQGLSYEQYF	TGCAGTGCTAGTTCCCAGGGGTTATCCTACGAGCAGTACTTC
TRBD2	.	TRBV19	TRBJ2-5	CASSPRQAGGTQYF	TGTGCCAGTAGTCCAAGACAGGCGGGGGGGACCCAGTACTTC
.	.	TRBV7-9	TRBJ1-1	CASTQGQGAEAFF	TGTGCCAGCACCCAGGGGCAGGGTGCTGAAGCTTTCTTT
.	.	TRBV3-1/TRBV3-2	TRBJ1-2	CASSQEAVSYGYTF	TGTGCCAGCAGCCAAGAGGCAGTCTCCTATGGCTACACCTTC
.	once	TRBV7-9	TRBJ1-2	CASTLSPNYGYTF	TGTGCCAGCACCCTCTCTCCGAACTATGGCTACACCTTC
TRBD1	.	TRBV6-5	TRBJ1-3	CASSYSVGQGNTIYF	TGTGCCAGCAGTTACTCGGTTGGACAGGGGAACACCATATATTTT
.	.	TRBV27	TRBJ1-1	CASSLSKGTPAGAFF	TGTGCCAGCAGTTTATCGAAGGGGACACCCGCCGGAGCTTTCTTT
.	once	TRBV30	TRBJ2-3	CAWRENTDTQYF	TGTGCCTGGAGGGAGAACACAGATACGCAGTATTTT
TRBD1	.	TRBV5-6	TRBJ2-7	CASSPIRGTGGTDEQYF	TGTGCCAGCAGCCCCATTAGAGGGACAGGGGGCACCGACGAGCAGTACTTC
.	.	TRBV3-1/TRBV3-2	TRBJ1-3	CASSQADRNSGNTIYF	TGTGCCAGCAGCCAAGCAGACAGGAACTCTGGAAACACCATATATTTT
.	.	TRBV6-5	TRBJ2-4	CASSYLQGIAKNIQYF	TGTGCCAGCAGTTATCTACAGGGCATAGCCAAAAACATTCAGTACTTC
TRBD2	.	TRBV7-2	TRBJ2-1	CASRRGLAGTGSYNEQFF	TGTGCCAGCAGGCGAGGACTAGCGGGGACGGGCTCCTACAATGAGCAGTTCTTC
TRBD1	.	TRBV29-1	TRBJ2-7	CSVGQGVSSTLREQYF	TGCAGCGTTGGACAGGGAGTATCCTCAACACTACGGGAGCAGTACTTC
TRBD1	.	TRBV30	TRBJ1-1	CAWGEGQPFRFVETWTEAFF	TGTGCCTGGGGGGAGGGACAGCCATTTAGGTTTGTTGAGACGTGGACTGAAGCTTTCTTT
TRBD1	.	TRBV18	TRBJ1-3	CASSPDRGYSGNTIYF	TGTGCCAGCTCCCCGGACAGGGGGTACTCTGGAAACACCATATATTTT
.	.	TRBV6-5	TRBJ2-5	CASSIQSRGETQYF	TGTGCCAGCAGTATTCAATCTCGGGGAGAGACCCAGTACTTC
.	.	TRBV6-5	TRBJ1-1	CASPLEGAAYTEAFF	TGTGCCAGCCCCCTAGAGGGCGCCGCGTACACTGAAGCTTTCTTT
TRBD1	.	TRBV24-1	TRBJ1-2	CATSDPDRNYGYTF	TGTGCCACCAGTGATCCGGACAGGAACTATGGCTACACCTTC
TRBD1	once	TRBV19	TRBJ1-1	CASSIRDSKAFF	TGTGCCAGTAGTATACGGGACAGCAAAGCTTTCTTT
.	.	TRBV21-1	TRBJ1-2	CASEGFGYGYTF	TGTGCCAGCGAGGGTTTCGGCTATGGCTACACCTTC
.	.	TRBV4-1	TRBJ1-1	CASSPADSETTEAFF	TGCGCCAGCAGCCCCGCGGACAGTGAGACGACTGAAGCTTTCTTT
.	.	TRBV21-1	TRBJ1-5	CASSVRGVNQPQHF	TGTGCCAGCAGCGTTCGGGGGGTTAATCAGCCCCAGCATTTT
TRBD1	.	TRBV5-4	TRBJ2-1	CAHGTARDEQFF	TGTGCCCACGGGACAGCGAGGGATGAGCAGTTCTTC
TRBD2	once	TRBV5-6	TRBJ2-1	CASGRGDHEQFF	TGTGCCAGCGGGCGGGGGGACCATGAGCAGTTCTTC
TRBD2	.	TRBV27	TRBJ2-1	CASTPRGIAGGQQFF	TGTGCCAGCACTCCCCGCGGGATAGCGGGGGGGCAGCAGTTCTTC
.	once	TRBV6-6	TRBJ1-5	CASTHGGKQPQHF	TGTGCCAGCACCCACGGGGGTAAACAGCCCCAGCATTTT
TRBD2	.	TRBV6-2/TRBV6-3	TRBJ2-2	CASSLTSGGAVNTGELFF	TGTGCCAGCAGCCTGACTAGCGGGGGGGCGGTGAACACCGGGGAGCTGTTTTTT
.	.	TRBV18	TRBJ1-1	CASSPPSKSGAEAFF	TGTGCCAGCTCACCACCGTCTAAGTCGGGGGCTGAAGCTTTCTTT
TRBD1	.	TRBV20-1	TRBJ1-1	CSATAGGEAFF	TGCAGTGCTACCGCAGGGGGCGAAGCTTTCTTT
TRBD1	once	TRBV6-4	TRBJ1-5	CASSDRFKYGTGPTASNQPQHF	TGTGCCAGCAGTGACCGCTTTAAATACGGGACAGGGCCCACGGCAAGCAATCAGCCCCAGCATTTT
.	few	TRBV5-1	TRBJ2-7	CASSFVEDYEQYF	TGCGCCAGCAGCTTCGTGGAGGACTACGAGCAGTACTTC
TRBD1	.	TRBV7-2	TRBJ1-5	CASSLSPDRANQPQHF	TGTGCCAGCAGCCTAAGCCCCGACAGGGCCAATCAGCCCCAGCATTTT
TRBD1	.	TRBV9	TRBJ2-7	CASSASGTGNEQYF	TGTGCCAGCAGCGCCTCCGGGACAGGGAACGAGCAGTACTTC
TRBD1	.	TRBV10-3	TRBJ1-1	CAIKTGNRGVNTEAFF	TGTGCCATCAAGACGGGGAACAGGGGAGTGAACACTGAAGCTTTCTTT
.	.	TRBV5-1	TRBJ1-4	CASSFQGGEKLFF	TGCGCCAGCAGCTTTCAAGGGGGTGAAAAACTGTTTTTT
.	.	TRBV10-1	TRBJ2-2	CASSEYWTENTGELFF	TGCGCCAGCAGTGAATACTGGACAGAGAACACCGGGGAGCTGTTTTTT
.	.	TRBV7-9	TRBJ1-4	CASSLVRDGEKLFF	TGTGCCAGCAGCTTAGTCAGGGATGGTGAAAAACTGTTTTTT
.	.	TRBV3-1/TRBV3-2	TRBJ1-2	CASSQDLISGTPNGYTF	TGTGCCAGCAGCCAAGATCTTATATCCGGGACTCCTAATGGCTACACCTTC
TRBD2	.	TRBV7-9	TRBJ2-1	CASSAIGLEGHNEQFF	TGTGCCAGCAGCGCGATAGGACTAGAGGGCCACAATGAGCAGTTCTTC
.	few	TRBV30	TRBJ1-6	CAWTGALSSYNSPLHF	TGTGCCTGGACAGGGGCCCTGAGCTCCTATAATTCACCCCTCCACTTT
TRBD1	.	TRBV5-1	TRBJ1-6	CASSSGGNDNSPLHF	TGCGCCAGCAGCTCAGGGGGGAACGATAATTCACCCCTCCACTTT
.	.	TRBV7-2	TRBJ2-5	CASSLTQGWGETQYF	TGTGCCAGCAGCTTAACTCAGGGTTGGGGAGAGACCCAGTACTTC
.	.	TRBV11-1	TRBJ1-1	CASSLWDSQATEAFF	TGTGCCAGCAGCTTATGGGACTCTCAGGCCACTGAAGCTTTCTTT
TRBD2	.	TRBV5-5	TRBJ2-3	CASSVTSGEGAQYF	TGTGCCAGCAGCGTGACTAGCGGGGAGGGTGCGCAGTATTTT
.	.	TRBV4-1	TRBJ1-2	CASSQGDGGSGGYTF	TGCGCCAGCAGCCAAGGGGATGGGGGGAGCGGCGGCTACACCTTC
TRBD1	.	TRBV10-1	TRBJ1-1	CASRERQGAAEAFF	TGCGCCAGCAGGGAAAGACAGGGGGCAGCGGAAGCTTTCTTT
.	.	TRBV7-9	TRBJ1-4	CASSLGYRSTNEKLFF	TGTGCCAGCAGCTTAGGATACAGATCAACTAATGAAAAACTGTTTTTT
TRBD2	.	TRBV7-9	TRBJ2-2	CATMPQPGGTGELFF	TGTGCCACCATGCCCCAACCCGGGGGGACCGGGGAGCTGTTTTTT
TRBD2	.	TRBV9	TRBJ2-1	CASSVGVSGTSGGGKQFF	TGTGCCAGCAGCGTAGGCGTTAGCGGGACTAGCGGGGGTGGAAAGCAGTTCTTC